Each of the 10 T cell receptor beta chains below was sequenced from the same sample in a study of blood T cell repertoires in COVID-19. The repertoire was sequenced with immunoSEQ multiplex PCR; TCRdb's copy has only in-frame clones and lacks some. The sample carries approximately 250,000 clones, about 87% recorded once. Material for sequencing was PBMCs or T cells enriched from blood (not recorded which). All receptors derive from a woman aged 40 to 55 with acute COVID-19.

This clone was counted at least ten times. The chain combines TRBV6-4 with TRBJ1-1; the D gene is possibly TRBD1 (5 bases). The CDR3 has 14 amino acids. In germline, CDR1 is MRHNA, CDR2 SNTAGT. Trimming stripped 2 bases from V and 1 base from J, with 8 bases between. CDR3 protein: CASSDTDRNTEAFF. CDR3 DNA: TGTGCCAGCAGTGACACCGACAGGAACACTGAAGCTTTCTTT.

The chain recombines TRBV7-9 with TRBJ2-3; D not certain. The germline gives CDR1 SEHNR, CDR2 FQNEAQ (reference sequence). Trimming left V 6 bases short and J 2 bases short, with 27 bases between. The CDR3 totals 19 residues. The CDR3 loop is CASRSGRPGQHSITDTQYF. DNA of the CDR3: TGTGCCAGCAGGTCAGGTCGGCCAGGCCAGCATTCAATCACAGATACGCAGTATTTT.

The V gene is TRBV19, the J gene TRBJ2-3; D is ambiguous. In germline, CDR1 is LNHDA, CDR2 SQIVND (reference sequence). V dropped 6 bases and J dropped 3 bases, with 4 bases sitting between them. This CDR3 spans 11 amino acids. The CDR3 reads CASSVTDTQYF. The DNA for the CDR3 is TGTGCCAGTAGCGTGACAGATACGCAGTATTTT. The full variable domain, its missing parts supplied by reference TRBV19 and TRBJ2-3, is DGGITQSPKYLFRKEGQNVTLSCEQNLNHDAMYWYRQDPGQGLRLIYYSQIVNDFQKGDIAEGYSVSREKKESFPLTVTSAQKNPTAFYLCASSVTDTQYFGPGTRLTVL.

This chain joins TRBV7-2 and TRBJ2-5; 7 positions match TRBD1. Germline V CDR1 and CDR2: SGHTA, FQGNSA. CDR3 length: 14 residues. Germline trimming cut 5 bases from V and 2 bases from J; bases unmatched to any gene: 5. CDR3 protein: CASSRRDRQETQYF. The CDR3 nucleotides are TGTGCCAGCAGCCGCCGGGACAGACAAGAGACCCAGTACTTC.

The J gene is TRBJ2-7, the V gene TRBV7-2, with 8 bases identical to TRBD1. Trimming took 8 bases from V and 1 from J; bases not matched to a gene: 10. This CDR3 has 15 amino acids. Germline CDR1 reads SGHTA; CDR2 reads FQGNSA. The CDR3 spells CASRPSGTGSYEQYF. In DNA form, the CDR3 reads TGTGCCAGCCGACCTTCCGGGACAGGATCCTACGAGCAGTACTTC. Full variable domain (outside the CDR3, taken from reference TRBV7-2 and TRBJ2-7): GAGVSQSPSNKVTEKGKDVELRCDPISGHTALYWYRQSLGQGLEFLIYFQGNSAPDKSGLPSDRFSAERTGGSVSTLTIQRTQQEDSAVYLCASRPSGTGSYEQYFGPGTRLTVT.

This clone was recorded a few times. The chain combines TRBV24-1 with TRBJ1-5; 8 bases fit TRBD1. The J segment lost 5 bases and the V segment lost 4 bases, leaving 3 bases of the junction unmatched. Per the germline V gene, CDR1 is KGHDR and CDR2 is SFDVKD. The CDR3 loop spans 14 amino acids. The CDR3 DNA sequence: TGTGCCACCAGTGACACAGGGGGAGATCAGCCCCAGCATTTT. Translation: CATSDTGGDQPQHF.

The chain combines TRBV4-1 with TRBJ1-2, with D tentatively TRBD1 (5 bases). Trimming took 3 bases from V and 0 from J, leaving 11 bases between them. The CDR3 is made up of 15 amino acids. Looked up from germline, CDR1 is MGHRA and CDR2 is YSYEKL. The CDR3 DNA reads TGCGCCAGCAGCCACCCTGGGGCAGCTAACTATGGCTACACCTTC. It specifies CASSHPGAANYGYTF.

This CDR3 reads CASSSYREGSGYTF. The CDR3 nucleotides are TGTGCCAGCAGCTCCTACAGGGAAGGGAGCGGCTACACCTTC. The gene calls are TRBV7-2 and TRBJ1-2; D possibly corresponds to TRBD1 (6 bases). This CDR3 is 14 amino acids long. V lost 4 bases, J lost 8 bases, and 17 bases lay in between. CDR1 is SGHTA, CDR2 FQGNSA, per germline. The whole variable domain, filled in from reference TRBV7-2 and TRBJ1-2, reads GAGVSQSPSNKVTEKGKDVELRCDPISGHTALYWYRQSLGQGLEFLIYFQGNSAPDKSGLPSDRFSAERTGGSVSTLTIQRTQQEDSAVYLCASSSYREGSGYTFGSGTRLTVV.

CDR3 bases: TGTGCCACCAGCAGGGACAGGGGGCAAGAAGGAAACACCATATATTTT. It encodes CATSRDRGQEGNTIYF. The chain uses TRBV15 and TRBJ1-3; 11 nucleotides match TRBD1. The germline gives CDR1 LNHNV, CDR2 YYDKDF (reference sequence). This CDR3 spans 16 amino acids. J gave up 4 bases and V 3 bases, and 5 bases lay outside the gene matches.

This chain links TRBV4-1 with TRBJ1-5, with TRBD1 matching 7 bases. The trim removed 3 bases at V and 4 bases at J, leaving 9 bases unmatched. Looked up from germline, CDR1 is MGHRA and CDR2 is YSYEKL. The CDR3 is 16 residues long. The CDR3 is CASSQIPGQRNQPQHF. CDR3 coding DNA: TGCGCCAGCAGCCAGATACCGGGACAGAGAAATCAGCCCCAGCATTTT.